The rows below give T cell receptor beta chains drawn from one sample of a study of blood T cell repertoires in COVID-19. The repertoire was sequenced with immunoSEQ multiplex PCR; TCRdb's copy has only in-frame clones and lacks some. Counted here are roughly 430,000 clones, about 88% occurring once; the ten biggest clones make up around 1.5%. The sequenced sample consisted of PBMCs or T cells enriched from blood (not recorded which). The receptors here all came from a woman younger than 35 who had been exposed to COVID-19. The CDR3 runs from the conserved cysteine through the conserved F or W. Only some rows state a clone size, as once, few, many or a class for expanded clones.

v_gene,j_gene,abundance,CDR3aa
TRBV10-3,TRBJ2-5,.,CAISEKGYRGSEKETQYF
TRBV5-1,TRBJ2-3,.,CASSLVLAGSTDTQYF
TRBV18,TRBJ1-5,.,CASSPGQGHQPQHF
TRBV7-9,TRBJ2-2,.,CASSLLAGGTGELFF
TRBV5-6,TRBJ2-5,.,CASSLVSWADQETQYF
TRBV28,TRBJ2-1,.,CASSVLAGQFF
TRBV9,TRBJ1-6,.,CASSPGGGSLHF
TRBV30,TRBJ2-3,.,CAWDARHASSSTDTQYF
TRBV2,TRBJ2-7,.,CASSAAYDSNSYEQYF
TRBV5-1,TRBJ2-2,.,CASSLVPSGRTNTGELFF
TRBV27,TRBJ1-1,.,CASSINRGTEAFF
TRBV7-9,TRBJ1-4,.,CASSLDLKLFF
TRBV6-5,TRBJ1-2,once,CASSRTGGDYGYTF
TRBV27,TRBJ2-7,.,CASSRDGQGRRGEQYF
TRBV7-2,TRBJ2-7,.,CASSLYGGSTYEQYF
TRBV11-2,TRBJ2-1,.,CASSLSGGYEQFF
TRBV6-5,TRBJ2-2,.,CASRPQGNTGELFF
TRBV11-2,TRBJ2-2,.,CASSSGVTGELFF
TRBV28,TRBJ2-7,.,CASRAGTVDYEQYF
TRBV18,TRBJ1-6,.,CASSQQGDYNSPLHF
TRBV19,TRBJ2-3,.,CASQIAGDTQYF
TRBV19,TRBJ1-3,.,CASSLEGLSGNTIYF
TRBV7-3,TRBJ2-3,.,CASSVIDRDTQYF
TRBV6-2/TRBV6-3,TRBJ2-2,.,CASSFPSNTGELFF
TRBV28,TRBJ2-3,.,CASSGTVVSTDTQYF
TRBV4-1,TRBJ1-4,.,CASSQVGTGAEKLFF
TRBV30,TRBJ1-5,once,CAWTGATAGSNQPQHF
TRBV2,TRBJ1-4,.,CASSTGYREVATNEKLFF
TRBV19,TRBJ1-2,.,CASSSSGTGYNGYTF
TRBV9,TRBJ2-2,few,CASSERLGTGFTGELFF
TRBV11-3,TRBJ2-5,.,CASSSGQATETQYF
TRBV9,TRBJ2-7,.,CASSVGQGYSYEQYF
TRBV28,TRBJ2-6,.,CASSFPAGDSGANVLTF
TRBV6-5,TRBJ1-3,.,CASRSGTGRNTIYF
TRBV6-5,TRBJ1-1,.,CASNTGSTPTEAFF
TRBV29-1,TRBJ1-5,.,CSAPPGQGALSNQPQHF
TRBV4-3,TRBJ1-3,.,CASSQDPGSGNTIYF
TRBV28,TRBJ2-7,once,CASRDYHYEQYF
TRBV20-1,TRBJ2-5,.,CSASPLGGETQYF
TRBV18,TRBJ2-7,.,CASSPKTGTYEQYF
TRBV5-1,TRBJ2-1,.,CASSLALGEQFF
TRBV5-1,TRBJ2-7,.,CASSPNRDSETF
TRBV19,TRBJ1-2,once,CASTAANYGYTF
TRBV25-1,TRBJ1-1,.,CASSGFMNTEAFF
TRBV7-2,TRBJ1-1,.,CASSLASSEAFF
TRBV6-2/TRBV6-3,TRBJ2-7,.,CASSLLPAGGSYEQYF
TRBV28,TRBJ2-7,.,CASSPSGTGGYEQYF
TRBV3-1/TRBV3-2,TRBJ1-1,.,CASSQPDRGPWASEAFF
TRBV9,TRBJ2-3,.,CASSVAPAADTQYF
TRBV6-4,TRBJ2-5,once,CASSYIPTSGQETQYF
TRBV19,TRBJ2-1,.,CASEETGGSYNEQFF
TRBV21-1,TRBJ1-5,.,CASSPLMEGNQPQHF
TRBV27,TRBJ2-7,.,CASSPGRGSYEQYF
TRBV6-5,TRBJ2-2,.,CASSYDAITGGELFF